This record covers a single TCR beta chain. Per the germline V gene, CDR1 is SNHLY and CDR2 is FYNNEI. Unmatched junction bases numbered 6, after V lost 6 bases and J lost 7 bases. The CDR3 has 14 amino acids. This sample stems from a study of blood T cell repertoires in COVID-19. Study summary: T cells, B-cell-depleted T cells, or PBMCs provided the cDNA or gDNA that served as material.

Living in under 30 US areas, the participants were between about 18 and 100 years of age. Participant-given clinical history determined each cohort assignment. Up to 2 weeks before entering the study, exposed participants had met a COVID-19 case. Here immunoSEQ multiplex PCR was the method, and the copy in TCRdb shows in-frame clones only, minus some. The profile shows about 220,000 clones, roughly four fifths of them singletons. This TCR came from a woman aged 50 to 60 who had been exposed to COVID-19. V and J are TRBV2 and TRBJ2-1; 10 bases fit TRBD2. The sample comprised PBMCs or T cells enriched from blood (not recorded which). CDR3 nucleotide sequence: TGTGCCAGCAGGGTGAAGCGGGGGGGGAATGAGCAGTTCTTC. Protein product: CASRVKRGGNEQFF.